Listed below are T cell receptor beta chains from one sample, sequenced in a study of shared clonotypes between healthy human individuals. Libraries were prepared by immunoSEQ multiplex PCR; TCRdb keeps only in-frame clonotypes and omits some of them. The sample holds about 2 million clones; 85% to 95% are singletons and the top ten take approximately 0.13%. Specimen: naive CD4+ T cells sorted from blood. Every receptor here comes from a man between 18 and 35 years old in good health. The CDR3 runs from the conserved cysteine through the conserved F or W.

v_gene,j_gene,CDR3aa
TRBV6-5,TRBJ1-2,CASRRSPIDGYTF
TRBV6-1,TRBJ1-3,CASSEVWGNTIYF
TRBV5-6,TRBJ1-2,CASSLGGTALYAGYTF
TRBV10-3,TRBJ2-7,CAISGTTTLGSYEQYF
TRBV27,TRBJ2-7,CASSAGQGYEQYF
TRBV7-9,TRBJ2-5,CASSSGRERGKTQYF
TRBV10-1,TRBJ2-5,CASPENIQETQYF
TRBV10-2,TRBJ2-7,CASNPTGSYEQYF
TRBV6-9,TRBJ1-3,CATGGRGSGNTIYF
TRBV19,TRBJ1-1,CASSTNRLNTEAFF
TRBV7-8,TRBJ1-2,CASKKSVGEGSRYTF
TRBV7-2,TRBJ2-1,CASSLAPAVSEQFF
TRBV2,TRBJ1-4,CASSGTGKEKLFF
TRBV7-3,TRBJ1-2,CASSSSEDRLNYGYTF
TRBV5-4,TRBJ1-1,CASSLPRGGTTEAFF
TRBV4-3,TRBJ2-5,CASSQVGTGEETQYF
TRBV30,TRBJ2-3,CAWSYGSTDTQYF
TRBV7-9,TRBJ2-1,CASGTFRGNEQFF
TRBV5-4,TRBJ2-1,CASSFSIYNEQFF
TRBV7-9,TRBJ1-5,CASSWGGEGQPQHF
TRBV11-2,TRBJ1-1,CASSLAGGQMNTEAFF
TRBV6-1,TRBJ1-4,CASSQTGADEKLFF
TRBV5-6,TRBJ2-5,CASSPRLGHSETQYF
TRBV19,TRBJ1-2,CASSWGRDYGYTF
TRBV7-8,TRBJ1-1,CASSFVGTEAFF
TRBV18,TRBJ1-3,CASSDDRAGNTIYF
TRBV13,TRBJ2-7,CASSRNRDNEQYF
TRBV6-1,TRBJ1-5,CASSDGTGGAGESNQPQHF
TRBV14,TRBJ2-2,CASSPHFGETNTGELFF
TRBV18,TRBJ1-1,CASSRDQNTEAFF
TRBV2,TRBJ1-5,CASSQRGLSNQPQHF
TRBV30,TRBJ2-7,CAWSVPPRTELRPQYF
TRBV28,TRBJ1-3,CASSFPNRVSGNTIYF
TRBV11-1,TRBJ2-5,CASTPLHRGRETQYF
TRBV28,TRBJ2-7,CASTGTGENEQYF
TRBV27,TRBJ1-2,CASSLAGTGYTF
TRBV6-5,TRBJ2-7,CASSHRENYEQYF
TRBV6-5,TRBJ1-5,CASRRGHNQPQHF
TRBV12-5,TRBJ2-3,CASGLVKGGDTQYF
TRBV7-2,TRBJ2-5,CASSLVPRDRGRETQYF
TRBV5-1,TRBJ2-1,CASSLEAYNEQFF
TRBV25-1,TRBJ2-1,CASSGRAWSSYNEQFF
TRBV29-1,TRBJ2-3,CSVTPGLQTDTQYF
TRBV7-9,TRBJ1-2,CASTLRTESYGYTF
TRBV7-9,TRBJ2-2,CASSFALGITGSLFF
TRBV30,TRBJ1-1,CAWSQGKGTEAFF
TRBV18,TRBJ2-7,CASSLRNSYEQYF
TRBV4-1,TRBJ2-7,CASSLGTGIHHEQYF
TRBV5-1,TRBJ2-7,CASSLGGTRLDEQYF
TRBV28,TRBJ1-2,CASLGLNYGYTF
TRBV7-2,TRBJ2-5,CASSSPGRTETQYF
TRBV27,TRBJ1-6,CASSLGGSYNSPLHF
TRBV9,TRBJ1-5,CASSVGGNSNQPQHF
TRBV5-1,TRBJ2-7,CASSRGESRQVTYEQYF
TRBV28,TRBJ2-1,CASSLRPNSYNEQFF
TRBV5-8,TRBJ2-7,CASSLGDTYEQYF